The source of this TCR beta chain is a study of cytomegalovirus exposure and HLA in healthy donors. Study findings and constraints: Researchers left out some V segments, among them TRBV6-2 and TRBV6-3, as indistinguishable. An Asian-associated ancestry cluster reportedly showed fewer N-insertions than the roughly 700-donor mean in a later analysis.

Notes on this clone: Its target is unknown.

Germline loops: CDR1 SGHNT, CDR2 YENEEA. Trimming cost V 4 bases and J 1 base; bases outside gene matches: 7. The CDR3 runs 15 residues. PCR primers comprised 60 Vbeta and 13 Jbeta primers. The repertoire was sequenced with immunoSEQ multiplex PCR; TCRdb's copy has only in-frame clones and lacks some. Here the sample spans around 100,000 clones, approximately 73% being singletons. The specimen sequenced was PBMCs. The chain joins TRBV11-3 to TRBJ2-7, with TRBD2 matching 7 bases. The source of this sequence is a young woman in good health and CMV-seropositive. This CDR3 reads CASSYTSAPSYEQYF. The CDR3 nucleotides are TGTGCCAGCAGCTATACTAGCGCGCCATCCTACGAGCAGTACTTC. The whole variable domain, filled in from reference TRBV11-3 and TRBJ2-7, reads EAGVVQSPRYKIIEKKQPVAFWCNPISGHNTLYWYLQNLGQGPELLIRYENEEAVDDSQLPKDRFSAERLKGVDSTLKIQPAELGDSAVYLCASSYTSAPSYEQYFGPGTRLTVT.